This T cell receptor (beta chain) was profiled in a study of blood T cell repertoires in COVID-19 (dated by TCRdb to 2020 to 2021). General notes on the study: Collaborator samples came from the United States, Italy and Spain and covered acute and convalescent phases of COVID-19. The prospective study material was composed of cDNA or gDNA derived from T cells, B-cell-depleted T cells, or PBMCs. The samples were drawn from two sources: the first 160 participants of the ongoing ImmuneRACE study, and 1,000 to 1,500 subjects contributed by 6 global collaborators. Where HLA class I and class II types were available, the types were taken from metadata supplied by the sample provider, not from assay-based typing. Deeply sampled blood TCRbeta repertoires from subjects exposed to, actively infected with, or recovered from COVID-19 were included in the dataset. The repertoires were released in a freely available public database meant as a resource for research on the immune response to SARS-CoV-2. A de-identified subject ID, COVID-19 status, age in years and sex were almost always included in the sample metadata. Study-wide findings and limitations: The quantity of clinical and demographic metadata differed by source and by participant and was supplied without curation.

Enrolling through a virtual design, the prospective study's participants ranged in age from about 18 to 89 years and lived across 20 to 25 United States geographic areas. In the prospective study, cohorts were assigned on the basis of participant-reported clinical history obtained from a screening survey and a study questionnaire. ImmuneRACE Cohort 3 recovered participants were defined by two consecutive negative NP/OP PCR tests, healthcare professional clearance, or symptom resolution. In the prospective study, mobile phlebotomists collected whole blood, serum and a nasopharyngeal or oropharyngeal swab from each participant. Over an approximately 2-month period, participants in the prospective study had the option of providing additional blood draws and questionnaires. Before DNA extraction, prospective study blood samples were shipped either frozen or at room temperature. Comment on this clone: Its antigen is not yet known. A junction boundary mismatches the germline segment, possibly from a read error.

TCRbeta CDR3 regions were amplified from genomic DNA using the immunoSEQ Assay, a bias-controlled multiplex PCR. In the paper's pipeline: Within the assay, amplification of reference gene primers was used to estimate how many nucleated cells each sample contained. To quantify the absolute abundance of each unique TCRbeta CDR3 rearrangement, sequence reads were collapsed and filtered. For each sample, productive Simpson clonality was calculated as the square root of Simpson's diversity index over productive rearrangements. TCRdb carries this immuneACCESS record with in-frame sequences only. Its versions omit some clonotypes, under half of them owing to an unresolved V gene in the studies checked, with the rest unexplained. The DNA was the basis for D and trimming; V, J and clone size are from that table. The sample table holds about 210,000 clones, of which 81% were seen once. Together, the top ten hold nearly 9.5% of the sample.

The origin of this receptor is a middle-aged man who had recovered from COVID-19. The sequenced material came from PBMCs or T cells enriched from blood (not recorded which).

In nucleotides, the sequence is TGTGCCAGCATGTTTTACGACAGTGGCCCCCTTGGCTTC. Translated, it reads CASMFYDSGPLGF. The sequence is built from TRBV2 and TRBJ1-2, and the D gene may be TRBD1, 5 bases matching. The germline V gene yields SNHLY for CDR1 and FYNNEI for CDR2. Including cysteine and phenylalanine, the CDR3 has 13 amino acids. The only DNA kept is the CDR3, 39 bases in frame from the first base.